This T cell receptor (beta chain) emerged from a study of T-cell memory formation after mild COVID-19. The wider study: Largely, the TCR clusters proved donor specific. Regarding the study as a whole: Contracting clones from day 15 to 85 had balanced CD4/CD8; later expanders favoured CD4+. Within pre-infection memory, some responding clones were found, suggesting cross-reactive memory joined.

Libraries for TCRalpha and TCRbeta carried sample barcodes and unique molecular identifiers via 5'RACE. A single record per CDR3 protein comes from TCRdb applying MiXCR to the 5' RACE reads. The data contain some 120,000 distinct CDR3 sequences, about 6% of them singletons. Trimming took off 5 bases at V and 0 bases at J, with 16 bases between the two ends. CDR3 length: 16 residues. This clonotype has just a few counts. Its antigen is undetermined. The rearrangement joins TRBV12-3 or TRBV12-4 to TRBJ1-1, with a possible D match to TRBD1 (5 bases). This receptor was identified in an adult woman who had mild COVID-19 (a few samples of this study predate the infection). Cell type and time point are not known. The sample was PBMCs or a T cell subset sorted from them (not recorded which). CDR3 region: CASSLGGGAMNTEAFF. CDR3 bases: TGTGCCAGCAGTCTCGGGGGTGGGGCTATGAACACTGAAGCTTTCTTT.